This entry lists 31 T cell receptor beta chains sequenced from one sample in a study of shared clonotypes between healthy human individuals. Assay used: immunoSEQ multiplex PCR; TCRdb lists only in-frame clones, some missing. The table has about a million clones, roughly 80% seen once. Sequencing input: memory CD4+ T cells from PBMCs. The subset: CD45RA-negative fraction. Receptor source: a man between 18 and 35 years old in good health. Some clones in this sample may be carry-over from other donors' samples.

This clone was picked up a small number of times. The V and J genes are TRBV19 and TRBJ1-2, with TRBD1 as a possible D gene (6 bases). The CDR3 length is 15 residues. Germline CDR1 LNHDA, CDR2 SQIVND (reference sequence). The germline V and J ends were trimmed by 3 bases and 4 bases, with 15 bases remaining between them. CDR3 amino acids: CASSMPLARGYGYTF. In DNA, the CDR3 is TGTGCCAGTAGTATGCCGCTCGCCAGGGGCTATGGCTACACCTTC.

This chain links TRBV7-6 with TRBJ2-1; D gene ambiguous. V lost 5 bases to trimming and J lost 6 bases, with 14 bases between them. CDR1 SGHVS and CDR2 FNYEAQ come from the germline V gene. The CDR3 extends over 14 amino acids. CDR3 in amino acids: CASSAPRLGNEQFF. The CDR3 bases are TGTGCCAGCAGCGCACCCCGGTTGGGCAATGAGCAGTTCTTC.

This rearrangement joins TRBV15 to TRBJ2-1, with TRBD1 as a possible D gene (5 bases). The CDR3 consists of 15 residues. The V gene lost 0 bases and the J gene lost 3 bases, with 9 bases spanning the gap. Germline CDR1 is LNHNV and CDR2 is YYDKDF (reference sequence). The CDR3 nucleotides read TGTGCCACCAGCAGAGAGGACAACGGCTACAATGAGCAGTTCTTC. It codes for CATSREDNGYNEQFF.

This sequence joins TRBV7-3 and TRBJ2-6; D is possibly TRBD2 (5 bases). The CDR3 is 15 residues long. V was trimmed by 3 bases and J by 3 bases, leaving 9 bases between them. Germline V CDR1 and CDR2: SGHTA, FQGTGA. The CDR3 sequence: CASSFSGDGANVLTF. CDR3 DNA sequence: TGTGCCAGCAGCTTTTCCGGGGATGGGGCCAACGTCCTGACTTTC.

The V gene is TRBV14, the J gene TRBJ1-3, with 7 bases lining up with TRBD1. Looked up from germline, CDR1 is SGHDN and CDR2 is FVKESK. This CDR3 has 15 residues. J lost 4 bases, V lost 4 bases, and 7 bases had no gene match. The chain's CDR3 is CASSLGQAAGNTIYF. CDR3 coding DNA: TGTGCCAGCAGCCTCGGACAGGCTGCCGGAAACACCATATATTTT.

J is TRBJ2-2 and V is TRBV15; TRBD2 aligns across 7 bases. This CDR3 is built from 16 residues. Germline V gives CDR1 LNHNV, CDR2 YYDKDF (reference sequence). V shed 0 bases and J 4 bases; nucleotides not matched to a gene: 5. CDR3 sequence reads: CATSRDASGVTGELFF. Here the CDR3 DNA reads TGTGCCACCAGCAGAGATGCTAGCGGAGTCACCGGGGAGCTGTTTTTT.

The chain uses TRBV28 and TRBJ1-2; TRBD1 matches at 7 bases. The trim removed 9 bases at V and 8 bases at J, leaving 15 bases unmatched. The CDR3 loop spans 14 amino acids. Germline V gene data show CDR1 as MDHEN and CDR2 as SYDVKM. The CDR3: CASARGEYRWGYTF. CDR3 nucleotide sequence: TGTGCCAGTGCCAGGGGGGAGTATCGGTGGGGCTACACCTTC.

This chain joins TRBV27 and TRBJ2-7; 7 bases are shared with TRBD2. From germline, CDR1 is MNHEY and CDR2 SMNVEV (reference sequence). The CDR3 extends over 16 amino acids. The junction had 12 bases not matched to a gene; V was cut back by 4 bases and J by 3 bases. The CDR3 protein is CASSSLSGTTIYEQYF. DNA for the CDR3: TGTGCCAGCAGTTCATTGTCCGGGACTACAATCTACGAGCAGTACTTC.

In its sample, this clone was seen a few times. The gene calls are TRBV30 and TRBJ1-5; 10 nucleotides line up with TRBD1. The V segment lost 2 bases and the J segment 3 bases; nucleotides outside the gene matches: 7. CDR1 is GTSNPN, CDR2 SVGIG, per germline (reference sequence). The CDR3 loop spans 16 amino acids. CDR3: CAWSLRDRGPNQPQHF. The CDR3 DNA follows: TGTGCCTGGAGTCTTCGGGACAGGGGACCCAATCAGCCCCAGCATTTT.

This clone has a single count. Other DNA sequences from this sample encode an identical CDR3 as well. This chain uses TRBV11-2 with TRBJ2-2; D is undetermined. V lost 5 bases and J lost 5, with 9 bases in between. Per germline, CDR1 SGHAT and CDR2 FQNNGV. The CDR3 has 13 residues. The CDR3 region is CASSPSGTGELFF. The CDR3 DNA reads as TGTGCCAGCAGCCCCTCCGGGACCGGGGAGCTGTTTTTT. Together with reference TRBV11-2 and TRBJ2-2, the CDR3 gives the full variable domain: EAGVAQSPRYKIIEKRQSVAFWCNPISGHATLYWYQQILGQGPKLLIQFQNNGVVDDSQLPKDRFSAERLKGVDSTLKIQPAKLEDSAVYLCASSPSGTGELFFGEGSRLTVL.

The V and J genes are TRBV10-3 and TRBJ2-7; no firm D call. From germline, CDR1 is ENHRY and CDR2 SYGVKD. The CDR3 runs to 13 residues. Trimming removed 4 bases from V and 3 bases from J, with 10 bases in between. The CDR3 coding sequence is TGTGCCATCAGTGTTTCGGACGGCTACGAGCAGTACTTC. It codes for CAISVSDGYEQYF.

This chain connects TRBV28 to TRBJ1-6; D is undetermined. Per the germline V gene, CDR1 is MDHEN and CDR2 is SYDVKM. The CDR3 totals 13 residues. V dropped 2 bases and J dropped 7 bases, with 6 bases sitting between them. This chain's CDR3 is CASSLPRNSPLHF. In nucleotides, the CDR3 is TGTGCCAGCAGTTTACCGCGGAATTCACCCCTCCACTTT. The full variable domain, its missing parts supplied by reference TRBV28 and TRBJ1-6, is DVKVTQSSRYLVKRTGEKVFLECVQDMDHENMFWYRQDPGLGLRLIYFSYDVKMKEKGDIPEGYSVSREKKERFSLILESASTNQTSMYLCASSLPRNSPLHFGNGTRLTVT.

The chain joins TRBV28 to TRBJ1-2; D is perhaps TRBD1 (6 bases). This CDR3 spans 16 amino acids. Trimming shortened V by 4 bases and J by 3 bases, and 18 bases separated the two germline ends. The germline gives CDR1 MDHEN, CDR2 SYDVKM. The CDR3 nucleotides read TGTGCCAGCAGTTACGGGGGGGCGCGTAGAGACTATGGCTACACCTTC. Translating it yields CASSYGGARRDYGYTF.

This clone was seen a single time. The J gene is TRBJ2-7, the V gene TRBV2; D possibly matches TRBD1 or TRBD2 (5 bases each). This CDR3 contains 13 residues. Between the trimmed V and J ends, which lost 4 bases and 7 bases, there was a span of 14 bases. From germline, CDR1 is SNHLY and CDR2 FYNNEI. The CDR3 reads CASSAGTLQEQYF. The CDR3 DNA reads TGTGCCAGCAGTGCAGGGACCCTCCAGGAGCAGTACTTC.

Here the CDR3 reads CASSSSHQNNEQFF. CDR3 bases: TGTGCCAGCAGCTCCTCACACCAGAACAATGAGCAGTTCTTC. The chain uses TRBV7-6 and TRBJ2-1; D unresolved. The CDR3 covers 14 residues. Germline V gene lookup returns CDR1 SGHVS and CDR2 FNYEAQ. V was shortened by 4 bases and J by 5 bases, with 12 bases between the two germline ends.

This clone occurred a few times. This chain links TRBV5-6 with TRBJ2-1; the match to TRBD2 covers 12 bases. J gave up 6 bases and V 4 bases, and 8 bases lay outside the gene matches. This CDR3 has 16 amino acids. Germline values: CDR1 SGHDT, CDR2 YYEEEE. CDR3 DNA: TGTGCCAGCAGCGGCCTGACTAGCGGGGGCCCCAATGAGCAGTTCTTC. This encodes CASSGLTSGGPNEQFF.

The chain combines TRBV28 with TRBJ2-3; maybe TRBD1 (5 bases). The germline CDR1 and CDR2 sequences are MDHEN and SYDVKM. The CDR3 spans 15 residues. V dropped 2 bases and J dropped 0 bases, with 9 bases sitting between them. The CDR3 spells CASSLRGWSTDTQYF. DNA of the CDR3: TGTGCCAGCAGTTTAAGGGGTTGGAGCACAGATACGCAGTATTTT.

The V call is TRBV9, the J call TRBJ2-3; D unresolved. Germline lookup yields CDR1 SGDLS and CDR2 YYNGEE. The CDR3 totals 16 residues. Trimming left V 3 bases short and J 0 bases short, with 14 bases between. The CDR3 DNA sequence: TGTGCCAGCAGCGGGTCTACGGCTACTAGCACAGATACGCAGTATTTT. Translated: CASSGSTATSTDTQYF. Complete variable domain (other parts from reference TRBV9 and TRBJ2-3): DSGVTQTPKHLITATGQRVTLRCSPRSGDLSVYWYQQSLDQGLQFLIQYYNGEERAKGNILERFSAQQFPDLHSELNLSSLELGDSALYFCASSGSTATSTDTQYFGPGTRLTVL.

The chain couples TRBV11-2 to TRBJ1-2; 8 bases agree with TRBD1. There are 16 residues in the CDR3. Per the germline V gene, CDR1 is SGHAT and CDR2 is FQNNGV. The trim removed 0 bases at V and 4 bases at J, leaving 7 bases unmatched. The DNA of the CDR3 is TGTGCCAGCAGCTTAGATGCGGGGACAGGAGCCTATGGCTACACCTTC. It yields the protein CASSLDAGTGAYGYTF.

The chain has TRBV19 and TRBJ1-2; 9 bases are a match to TRBD1. This CDR3 is 15 amino acids long. In germline, CDR1 is LNHDA, CDR2 SQIVND (reference sequence). J gave up 2 bases and V 6 bases, and 7 bases lay outside the gene matches. The CDR3 loop reads CASRILDRGNYGYTF. The CDR3 nucleotides read TGTGCCAGTAGGATCCTTGACAGGGGGAACTATGGCTACACCTTC.

The chain links TRBV7-2 to TRBJ2-7, with TRBD1 identical over 8 bases. V lost 2 bases, J lost 4 bases, and 16 bases stayed unmatched. This CDR3 is built from 18 residues. Germline lookup yields CDR1 SGHTA and CDR2 FQGNSA. The CDR3 spells CASSLYSRMSGGEYEQYF. DNA for the CDR3: TGTGCCAGCAGCTTATACTCCAGGATGTCAGGGGGCGAGTACGAGCAGTACTTC.

This chain joins TRBV11-2 and TRBJ1-5; 8 bases are shared with TRBD1. Germline CDR1 is SGHAT and CDR2 is FQNNGV. This CDR3 is 14 amino acids long. V shed 5 bases and J 5 bases; nucleotides not matched to a gene: 5. This CDR3 is CASSAGGLDQPQHF. The DNA of the CDR3 is TGTGCCAGCAGCGCAGGGGGCCTGGATCAGCCCCAGCATTTT.

The chain recombines TRBV7-2 with TRBJ2-1; a weak D match, TRBD2 (5 bases). Germline V gene data show CDR1 as SGHTA and CDR2 as FQGNSA. This CDR3 is built from 14 residues. The V end was cut by 5 bases, the J end by 7 bases, with 15 bases between. The DNA of the CDR3 is TGTGCCAGCAGCGCCACGCCCGGGGTTAATGAGCAGTTCTTC. Amino acids: CASSATPGVNEQFF.

The chain joins TRBV7-9 to TRBJ2-1; TRBD2 matches 8 bases. Per the germline V gene, CDR1 is SEHNR and CDR2 is FQNEAQ (reference sequence). V lost 4 bases, J lost 12 bases, and 5 bases stayed unmatched. CDR3 length equals 12 residues. Here the CDR3 reads CASSSSSGLQFF. CDR3 sequence (DNA): TGTGCCAGCAGCTCCTCTAGCGGGTTGCAGTTCTTC.

V gene TRBV14 combines with J gene TRBJ1-1; no firm D call. The CDR3 runs 14 residues. V lost 1 base, J lost 3 bases, and 9 bases lay in between. Per the germline V gene, CDR1 is SGHDN and CDR2 is FVKESK. The CDR3 reads CASSQGYAHTEAFF. The CDR3, as DNA: TGTGCCAGCAGCCAAGGTTACGCCCACACTGAAGCTTTCTTT.

CDR3 in DNA: TGCGCCAGCAGCTCCGACATGATGCCGGGACAGGGGTCTTCCTACAATCAGCCCCAGCATTTT. Amino acid sequence: CASSSDMMPGQGSSYNQPQHF. The chain has TRBV5-1 and TRBJ1-5; TRBD1 aligns across 10 bases. Germline-derived CDR1 and CDR2 are SGHRS and YFSETQ. V trimming: 3 bases; J trimming: 3 bases; junction bases outside the gene matches: 21. This CDR3 is built from 21 residues.

This clone appeared once. The same CDR3 can be traced to other DNA sequences in this sample. The gene calls are TRBV5-1 and TRBJ2-1, with 12 bases aligning to TRBD2. There are 16 residues in the CDR3. Germline CDR1 reads SGHRS; CDR2 reads YFSETQ. The V segment lost 3 bases and the J segment 4 bases; nucleotides outside the gene matches: 5. The DNA for the CDR3 is TGCGCCAGCAGCTCGGGACTAGCGGGCGGTTACAATGAGCAGTTCTTC. Translation gives CASSSGLAGGYNEQFF.

This chain connects TRBV10-3 to TRBJ2-1; TRBD2 agrees at 8 bases. Unmatched junction bases numbered 5, after V lost 7 bases and J lost 6 bases. Per germline, CDR1 ENHRY and CDR2 SYGVKD. CDR3 length: 13 residues. The CDR3 bases are TGTGCCATCAAGGCGGGAGGAGGCAATGAGCAGTTCTTC. Its translation: CAIKAGGGNEQFF.

The chain recombines TRBV7-8 with TRBJ1-4, with D hard to call. The CDR3 extends over 13 amino acids. V lost 0 bases and J lost 8, with 7 bases in between. CDR1 and CDR2 from the germline V gene are SGHVS and FQNEAQ. This CDR3 is CASSLAGSEKLFF. The CDR3 bases are TGTGCCAGCAGCTTAGCGGGAAGCGAAAAACTGTTTTTT.

This clone was seen just once. This rearrangement joins TRBV7-6 to TRBJ2-7; tentatively, D is TRBD2 (7 bases). CDR1 and CDR2 (germline): SGHVS, FNYEAQ. CDR3 length: 14 amino acids. The germline V and J ends were trimmed by 5 bases and 7 bases, with 18 bases remaining between them. The chain's CDR3 is CASSPQEGGSEQYF. For the CDR3, the DNA is TGTGCCAGCAGCCCCCAGGAGGGGGGGAGTGAGCAGTACTTC.

In nucleotides, the CDR3 is TGTGCCAGCAGCCAAGTGGATTCACAGGAGAACACTGAAGCTTTCTTT. It encodes CASSQVDSQENTEAFF. The V gene is TRBV4-2, the J gene TRBJ1-1; possibly TRBD1 for D (5 bases). V was shortened by 1 base and J by 1 base, with 13 bases between the two germline ends. This CDR3 is 16 amino acids long. From germline, CDR1 is LGHNA and CDR2 YNFKEQ.